The 10 T cell receptor beta chains listed next were all sequenced from one sample in a study of blood T cell repertoires in COVID-19. The table came from immunoSEQ multiplex PCR; TCRdb's copy has only in-frame clones and leaves some out. The sample lists about 400,000 clones, roughly 87% occurring once. The sample was PBMCs or T cells enriched from blood (not recorded which). The receptors derive from a woman in her thirties or forties with acute COVID-19.

This clone appeared a few times. This sequence joins TRBV19 and TRBJ2-3; possible D gene TRBD2, 7 bases. With 9 bases removed from V and 5 bases from J, the gap between germline ends came to 18 bases. This CDR3 comprises 14 residues. The germline V gene has CDR1 LNHDA and CDR2 SQIVND (reference sequence). As DNA, the CDR3 is TGTGCCAGCCGAGGGGGGAGGGTTTTAGATACGCAGTATTTT. It translates to CASRGGRVLDTQYF.

The chain joins TRBV5-1 to TRBJ1-6; D ambiguous. The CDR3 is 14 residues long. Trimming shortened V by 4 bases and J by 9 bases, and 14 bases separated the two germline ends. Per germline, CDR1 SGHRS and CDR2 YFSETQ. CDR3 sequence: CASSPQGLGSPLHF. CDR3 bases: TGCGCCAGCAGCCCGCAAGGCCTAGGTTCACCCCTCCACTTT.

The chain couples TRBV13 to TRBJ2-2, with D possibly matching TRBD2 (7 bases). This CDR3 has 17 amino acids. Looked up from germline, CDR1 is PRHDT and CDR2 is FYEKMQ (reference sequence). V lost 5 bases and J 4 bases, leaving 20 bases between the germline ends. The CDR3 DNA is TGTGCCAGCAGCCGGATGACCCGGGGGGCGCCCACCGGGGAGCTGTTTTTT. It codes for CASSRMTRGAPTGELFF.

The V and J genes are TRBV6-5 and TRBJ2-1, with D hard to call. The CDR3 runs 13 residues. Germline loops: CDR1 MNHEY, CDR2 SVGAGI. Trimming took off 0 bases at V and 4 bases at J, with 4 bases between the two ends. The CDR3 region has the DNA TGTGCCAGCAGTTACTCAGAGTACAATGAGCAGTTCTTC. Protein: CASSYSEYNEQFF.

Concerning this clone: Other DNA sequences of this sample code for an identical CDR3. The chain is built from TRBV3-1 (or the pseudogene TRBV3-2) and TRBJ1-6, with D hard to call. The CDR3 is 12 amino acids. Germline CDR1 LGHDT, CDR2 YNNKEL (reference sequence). The V and J ends lost 2 bases and 8 bases respectively, with 4 bases between them. The CDR3 DNA follows: TGTGCCAGCAGCCAACGGGATTCACCCCTCCACTTT. Its translation is CASSQRDSPLHF.

This clone was picked up a small number of times. The rearrangement joins TRBV6-1 to TRBJ1-1; D ambiguous. Trimming removed 2 bases at V and 1 base at J, with 5 bases between. This CDR3 has 13 residues. CDR1 and CDR2 (germline): MNHNS, SASEGT. In DNA form, the CDR3 reads TGTGCCAGCAGTGAACAGCGGAACACTGAAGCTTTCTTT. Protein sequence: CASSEQRNTEAFF.

V is TRBV19 and J is TRBJ2-5; D uncertain. Germline CDR1 reads LNHDA; CDR2 reads SQIVND (reference sequence). The CDR3 totals 13 residues. Deletions cut 4 bases from V and 0 bases from J, with 6 bases between. The CDR3: CASSTLYQETQYF. In DNA form, the CDR3 reads TGTGCCAGTAGTACTCTGTACCAAGAGACCCAGTACTTC.

The table lists this clone with a count of one. The gene calls are TRBV5-1 and TRBJ1-5, with D unresolved. The germline V gene has CDR1 SGHRS and CDR2 YFSETQ. This CDR3 is built from 13 residues. Trimming took off 2 bases at V and 3 bases at J, with 6 bases between the two ends. The CDR3 coding sequence is TGCGCCAGCAGCTTAACTGACAATCAGCCCCAGCATTTT. Protein product: CASSLTDNQPQHF.

CDR3 in amino acids: CASSLGGSSYNSPLHF. CDR3 nucleotide sequence: TGTGCCAGCAGTCTAGGCGGATCCAGCTATAATTCACCCCTCCACTTT. The genes are TRBV5-4 and TRBJ1-6; D ambiguous. Looked up from germline, CDR1 is SGHNT and CDR2 is YYREEE (reference sequence). This CDR3 has 16 residues. Trimming stripped 5 bases from V and 3 bases from J, with 15 bases between. The full variable domain, rest sourced from reference TRBV5-4 and TRBJ1-6, is ETGVTQSPTHLIKTRGQQVTLRCSSQSGHNTVSWYQQALGQGPQFIFQYYREEENGRGNFPPRFSGLQFPNYSSELNVNALELDDSALYLCASSLGGSSYNSPLHFGNGTRLTVT.

The chain is built from TRBV5-4 and TRBJ1-2, with D possibly being TRBD1 (5 bases). CDR3 length equals 16 residues. Germline CDR1 is SGHNT and CDR2 is YYREEE (reference sequence). V shed 4 bases and J shed 0 bases, with 16 bases lying between them. In DNA, the CDR3 is TGTGCCAGCAGCGCCGGACAATTTGGGGCTAACTATGGCTACACCTTC. Its translation is CASSAGQFGANYGYTF.